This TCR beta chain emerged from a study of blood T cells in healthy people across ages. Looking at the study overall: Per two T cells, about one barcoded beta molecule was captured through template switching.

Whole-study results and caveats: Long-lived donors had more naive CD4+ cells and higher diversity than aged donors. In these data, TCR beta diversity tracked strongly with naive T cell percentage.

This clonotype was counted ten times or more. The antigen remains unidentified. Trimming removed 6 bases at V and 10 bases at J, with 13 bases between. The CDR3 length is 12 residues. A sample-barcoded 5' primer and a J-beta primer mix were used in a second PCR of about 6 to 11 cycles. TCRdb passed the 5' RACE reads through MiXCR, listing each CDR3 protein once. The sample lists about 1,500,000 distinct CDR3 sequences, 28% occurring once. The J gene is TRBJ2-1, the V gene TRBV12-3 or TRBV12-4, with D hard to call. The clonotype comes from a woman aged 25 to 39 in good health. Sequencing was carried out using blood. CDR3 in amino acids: CASSFGPYEQFF. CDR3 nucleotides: TGTGCCAGCAGCTTCGGACCGTACGAGCAGTTCTTC.